This is a list of T cell receptor beta chains from one sample in a study of blood T cell repertoires in COVID-19. The assay was immunoSEQ multiplex PCR, and TCRdb's table has in-frame clones only and misses some. The sample carries fewer than 500,000 clones, approximately 90% recorded once. The sample comprised peripheral blood. The receptors come from a woman aged 25 to 45 with active or convalescent COVID-19. The CDR3 runs from the conserved cysteine through the conserved F or W. The D gene is left open where the match is weak. The size of a clone is reported for some rows only, either as once, few or many, or as a class for expanded clones.

TRBJ2-3	TRBD1	.	TRBV27	CASRRQGKGTDTQYF	TGTGCCAGCAGGCGACAGGGGAAAGGCACAGATACGCAGTATTTT
TRBJ2-2	.	few	TRBV5-1	CASSLALTGLTGELFF	TGCGCCAGCAGCTTGGCCCTGACAGGCCTCACCGGGGAGCTGTTTTTT
TRBJ1-1	.	.	TRBV19	CASSIGSGTEAFF	TGTGCCAGTAGTATAGGATCGGGAACTGAAGCTTTCTTT
TRBJ2-5	.	.	TRBV7-2	CASSLGRGPGETQYF	TGTGCCAGCAGCCTGGGCAGGGGACCGGGGGAGACCCAGTACTTC
TRBJ2-7	.	.	TRBV12-5	CASGFKRVLGTEDEQYF	TGTGCTAGTGGTTTTAAAAGGGTGCTGGGGACTGAGGACGAGCAGTACTTC
TRBJ1-1	TRBD1	once	TRBV5-1	CASSLAVWGQGRKLTEAFF	TGCGCCAGCAGCTTGGCCGTGTGGGGACAGGGGCGCAAGCTCACTGAAGCTTTCTTT
TRBJ1-2	.	.	TRBV19	CASTDVSQTHLNYGYTF	TGTGCCAGTACTGATGTTAGCCAGACGCACTTAAACTATGGCTACACCTTC
TRBJ2-5	TRBD2	.	TRBV4-2	CASSQSGSGGGQETQYF	TGTGCCAGCAGCCAAAGCGGCAGCGGGGGGGGCCAAGAGACCCAGTACTTC
TRBJ1-4	TRBD1	.	TRBV4-1	CASRGDRAGLFF	TGCGCCAGCAGGGGGGACAGGGCTGGACTGTTTTTT
TRBJ2-7	.	.	TRBV28	CASSQDSAAEQYF	TGTGCCAGCAGCCAAGACTCCGCGGCTGAGCAGTACTTC
TRBJ2-1	.	.	TRBV27	CASSAARPYNEQFF	TGTGCCAGCAGCGCAGCGAGACCCTACAATGAGCAGTTCTTC
TRBJ2-2	TRBD1	.	TRBV7-9	CASSFGQANTGELFF	TGTGCCAGCAGCTTCGGACAGGCGAACACCGGGGAGCTGTTTTTT
TRBJ1-4	.	.	TRBV7-9	CASSLLLNGNEKLFF	TGTGCCAGCAGCTTATTATTAAACGGTAATGAAAAACTGTTTTTT
TRBJ2-2	TRBD2	.	TRBV4-2	CASSQDVNGGGRAAGELFF	TGTGCCAGCAGCCAAGACGTAAATGGGGGGGGGAGGGCCGCCGGGGAGCTGTTTTTT
TRBJ2-5	.	once	TRBV27	CASSFSWGAWQETQYF	TGTGCCAGCAGTTTTTCATGGGGCGCGTGGCAAGAGACCCAGTACTTC
TRBJ1-1	TRBD1	medium-sized	TRBV5-1	CASSWDREGRPEAFF	TGCGCCAGCAGCTGGGACAGGGAAGGGAGACCTGAAGCTTTCTTT
TRBJ1-2	TRBD1	.	TRBV6-6	CASSRPQGSLNYGYTF	TGTGCCAGCAGTCGACCACAGGGGAGCCTTAACTATGGCTACACCTTC
TRBJ2-1	.	.	TRBV3-1/TRBV3-2	CASSMLWGASNEQFF	TGTGCCAGCAGCATGTTGTGGGGAGCTTCCAATGAGCAGTTCTTC
TRBJ1-2	.	once	TRBV6-1	CASSEGRWAATYGYTF	TGTGCCAGCAGTGAAGGTCGATGGGCAGCTACTTATGGCTACACCTTC
TRBJ2-1	TRBD1	few	TRBV15	CATSRGNRGPYNEQFF	TGTGCCACCAGCAGAGGGAACAGGGGTCCCTACAATGAGCAGTTCTTC
TRBJ1-1	.	.	TRBV12-3/TRBV12-4	CASSYDRDTEAFF	TGTGCCAGCAGTTACGACAGAGACACTGAAGCTTTCTTT
TRBJ1-6	.	once	TRBV9	CASSVEDLGSSPLHF	TGTGCCAGCAGCGTAGAGGACCTCGGGAGTTCACCCCTCCACTTT
TRBJ1-2	TRBD1	.	TRBV7-2	CASSTLRGQDDNGYTF	TGTGCCAGCAGCACGCTGCGGGGACAGGACGATAATGGCTACACCTTC
TRBJ1-3	.	.	TRBV11-2	CASSPTGGAGNTIYF	TGTGCCAGCAGCCCCACCGGAGGGGCCGGAAACACCATATATTTT
TRBJ1-1	.	.	TRBV6-2/TRBV6-3	CASSYSTVREAFF	TGTGCCAGCAGTTACTCGACAGTTAGGGAAGCTTTCTTT
TRBJ2-5	.	once	TRBV5-6	CASSPAGGKETQYF	TGTGCCAGCAGCCCTGCTGGGGGGAAAGAGACCCAGTACTTC
TRBJ1-5	.	.	TRBV25-1	CASSVTGGRPQHF	TGTGCCAGCAGTGTAACGGGAGGGAGGCCCCAGCATTTT
TRBJ1-4	TRBD1	once	TRBV27	CASSPRDRAEKLFF	TGTGCCAGCAGCCCTCGGGACAGGGCCGAAAAACTGTTTTTT
TRBJ2-7	TRBD1	.	TRBV6-5	CASRAVQGVYEQYF	TGTGCCAGCAGAGCGGTACAGGGGGTTTACGAGCAGTACTTC
TRBJ1-2	TRBD1	.	TRBV7-8	CASSLARTGPGVDYGYTF	TGTGCCAGCAGCTTAGCGCGGACAGGGCCGGGCGTCGACTATGGCTACACCTTC
TRBJ2-1	TRBD2	.	TRBV7-9	CASSVSGRPDNEQFF	TGTGCCAGCAGCGTTAGCGGGAGGCCAGACAATGAGCAGTTCTTC
TRBJ2-2	.	.	TRBV4-1	CASSRSLPTGYDTGELFF	TGCGCCAGCAGCCGTTCTCTCCCAACAGGGTATGACACCGGGGAGCTGTTTTTT
TRBJ2-5	TRBD2	.	TRBV3-1/TRBV3-2	CASSQARGLAVPQETQYF	TGTGCCAGCAGCCAAGCCCGGGGACTAGCGGTCCCCCAAGAGACCCAGTACTTC
TRBJ2-1	.	.	TRBV4-2	CASSQDGTGPEQFF	TGTGCCAGCAGCCAAGATGGGACTGGCCCTGAGCAGTTCTTC
TRBJ2-3	TRBD2	once	TRBV7-8	CASSHLRAGVAQYF	TGTGCCAGCAGCCATTTGAGGGCGGGGGTTGCGCAGTATTTT
TRBJ2-1	TRBD1	once	TRBV24-1	CATSAFQGALEQFF	TGTGCCACCAGTGCCTTTCAGGGGGCCCTAGAGCAGTTCTTC